Included here is one TCR beta chain sequence, with context. Its antigen is unknown. No much larger clonotype is one base removed from it; base qualities were not supplied. The receptor library was made with multiplex PCR. Using EuroClonality-NGS primers, the TRB libraries were generated through a one-step amplicon PCR run on roughly 94 ng genomic DNA. TRB amplicons were sequenced on Illumina MiSeq instruments with 2 x 250 bp version 2 chemistry. On the study's bioinformatics: IMGT/HighV-QUEST was used for primary TRB sequence analysis and V(D)J annotation. Repertoire diversity and composition were evaluated with VDJtools after removing nonfunctional clones and downsampling for comparisons between samples. TCRdb applied fastp at Q25 and MiXCR to the public reads, then kept only in-frame beta chains. Identical CDR3 proteins give one entry, which carries the most common genes and DNA. It is TCRdb's table, rather than the study itself, that gives the V and J calls and clone size. The sample contains under 1,500 distinct CDR3 sequences, less than 30% of them found a single time. Approximately 80% of the sample comes from the top ten.

These data come from a study of somatic reversion in DOCK8 deficiency (dated by TCRdb to about 2020). Describing the broader study: In the study, T cell receptor beta repertoires were compared across three groups: DOCK8-deficient patients, DOCK8-revertant patients and healthy volunteers. The study investigated how somatic reversion of pathogenic DOCK8 variants alters lymphocyte differentiation and function in DOCK8 deficiency. DOCK8-deficient patients in the study had been reported previously.

Genomic DNA for TCR repertoire analysis was isolated either from whole blood samples or from PBMCs. Samples were obtained from a few DOCK8-revertant patients, with some of these patients sampled at multiple time points. V was cut back by 1 base and J by 0 bases, leaving a gap of 4 bases between them. The CDR3 contains 14 residues, cysteine and phenylalanine counted. CDR3 DNA is the only sequence kept; it has 42 bases, read in frame from the first base. According to the germline V gene, CDR1 reads SGHDN and CDR2 reads FVKESK. The paper as a whole reports these results and caveats: The source material for each sample, whole blood versus PBMCs, was not specified per sample in the methods.

The sequenced sample consisted of peripheral blood. In the paper's terms, the cell subset or site label means: DOCK8-deficient patient with somatic reversion. The chain uses TRBV14 and TRBJ1-3, with an unclear D gene assignment. The source is a human donor with DOCK8 deficiency. The nucleotide sequence reads TGTGCCAGCAGCCAAGCAGGCTCTGGAAACACCATATATTTT. The encoded protein is CASSQAGSGNTIYF.